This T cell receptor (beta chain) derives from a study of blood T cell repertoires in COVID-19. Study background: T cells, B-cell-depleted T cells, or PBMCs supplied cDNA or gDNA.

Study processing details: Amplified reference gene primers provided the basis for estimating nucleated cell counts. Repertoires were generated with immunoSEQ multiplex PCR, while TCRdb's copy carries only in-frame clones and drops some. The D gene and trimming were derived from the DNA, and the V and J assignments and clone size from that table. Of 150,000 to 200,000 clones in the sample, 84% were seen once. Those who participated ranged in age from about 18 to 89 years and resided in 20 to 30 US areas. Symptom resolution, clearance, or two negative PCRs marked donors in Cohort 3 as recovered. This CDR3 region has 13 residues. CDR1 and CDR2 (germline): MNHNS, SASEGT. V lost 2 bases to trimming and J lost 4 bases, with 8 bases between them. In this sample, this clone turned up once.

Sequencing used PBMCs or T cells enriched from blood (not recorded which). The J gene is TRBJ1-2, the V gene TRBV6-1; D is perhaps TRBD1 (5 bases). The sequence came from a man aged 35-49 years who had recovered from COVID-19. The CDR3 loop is CASSERQGYGYTF. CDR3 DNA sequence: TGTGCCAGCAGTGAACGTCAGGGCTATGGCTACACCTTC.